The rows below give T cell receptor beta chains drawn from one sample of a study of T cells in Graves' hyperthyroidism and ophthalmopathy. TCRdb itself ran the multiplex PCR reads through MiXCR, one entry per CDR3 protein. The data contain around 300,000 distinct CDR3 sequences, 13% of them singletons. The source material was blood. The receptor set was obtained from a woman aged 25-40 years with Graves' hyperthyroidism that later progressed to Graves' ophthalmopathy. Each CDR3 is given with its conserved first and last residue. A D gene is named only where the DNA matches it firmly. For some rows the clone size is stated as once, few or many, or as a class when expanded; others skip it.

v_gene	d_gene	abundance	j_gene	len	CDR3aa	CDR3nt
TRBV28	.	many	TRBJ1-1	15	CASSPTVGLNTEAFF	TGTGCCAGCAGCCCCACAGTCGGACTGAACACTGAAGCTTTCTTT
TRBV5-6	.	many	TRBJ2-3	14	CASSLGRRADTQYF	TGTGCCAGCAGCTTGGGTCGCAGGGCAGATACGCAGTATTTT
TRBV28	.	many	TRBJ2-3	14	CASSLTGAADTQYF	TGTGCCAGCAGTTTGACGGGAGCAGCAGATACGCAGTATTTT
TRBV4-1	.	.	TRBJ1-2	15	CASSQSRDTYYGYTF	TGCGCCAGCAGCCAATCCCGGGACACCTACTATGGCTACACCTTC
TRBV4-3	TRBD2	many	TRBJ2-3	18	CASSQEGLAGGRPDTQYF	TGCGCCAGCAGCCAAGAGGGCCTAGCGGGAGGTCGCCCAGATACGCAGTATTTT
TRBV4-1	.	.	TRBJ1-6	16	CASSQAQDPNNSPLHF	TGCGCCAGCAGCCAAGCCCAAGACCCGAATAATTCACCCCTCCACTTT
TRBV18	.	many	TRBJ2-7	14	CASSPRGPPYEQYF	TGTGCCAGCTCACCTCGTGGGCCGCCCTACGAGCAGTACTTC
TRBV6-1	.	.	TRBJ1-1	10	CASSEVVAFF	TGTGCCAGCAGTGAAGTAGTAGCTTTCTTT
TRBV7-9	TRBD2	.	TRBJ2-1	16	CASSLWTSGRTNEQFF	TGTGCCAGCAGCCTGTGGACTAGCGGGAGAACTAATGAGCAGTTCTTC
TRBV6-2/TRBV6-3	.	many	TRBJ2-7	13	CASSHPPIYEQYF	TGTGCCAGCAGCCATCCGCCTATATACGAGCAGTACTTC
TRBV20-1	TRBD1	.	TRBJ2-3	14	CSAPDRDRTDTQYF	TGCAGTGCTCCGGACAGGGATCGGACAGATACGCAGTATTTT
TRBV6-2/TRBV6-3	.	many	TRBJ2-7	13	CASSYPPPAEQYF	TGTGCCAGCAGTTACCCGCCCCCTGCCGAGCAGTACTTC
TRBV27	.	many	TRBJ2-1	14	CASSLSTRVNEQFF	TGTGCCAGCAGTTTATCTACCAGGGTAAATGAGCAGTTCTTC
TRBV6-1	.	many	TRBJ1-4	14	CASRRVGVREKLFF	TGTGCCAGCAGACGCGTCGGGGTACGCGAAAAACTGTTTTTT
TRBV28	TRBD2	many	TRBJ2-5	14	CASRGLAGEETQYF	TGTGCCAGCAGGGGACTAGCGGGAGAAGAGACCCAGTACTTC
TRBV19	.	.	TRBJ1-2	14	CASSIRDKGYGYTF	TGTGCCAGTAGTATAAGGGACAAGGGATATGGCTACACCTTC
TRBV27	TRBD1	many	TRBJ2-1	15	CASSPDRDSYNEQFF	TGTGCCAGCAGCCCAGACAGGGATTCCTACAATGAGCAGTTCTTC
TRBV3-1	TRBD1	few	TRBJ2-7	14	CASSLGQGSYERYF	TGTGCCAGCAGCCTGGGACAGGGGTCCTACGAGCGGTACTTC
TRBV6-1	.	many	TRBJ1-2	13	CASSEAGVGGYTF	TGTGCCAGCAGTGAAGCAGGGGTGGGCGGCTACACCTTC
TRBV12-3/TRBV12-4	TRBD1	few	TRBJ1-2	13	CASSGGQGGGYTF	TGTGCCAGCAGTGGGGGACAGGGGGGGGGCTACACCTTC
TRBV12-3/TRBV12-4	.	many	TRBJ2-1	16	CASSLHSGGYYNEQFF	TGTGCCAGCAGCCTCCATAGTGGGGGATACTACAATGAGCAGTTCTTC
TRBV27	TRBD2	once	TRBJ2-5	16	CASSPHWTSDKETQYF	TGTGCCAGCAGTCCCCACTGGACTAGCGACAAAGAGACCCAGTACTTC
TRBV4-1	.	many	TRBJ2-5	15	CASSQARVGEETQYF	TGCGCCAGCAGCCAAGCACGGGTCGGGGAAGAGACCCAGTACTTC